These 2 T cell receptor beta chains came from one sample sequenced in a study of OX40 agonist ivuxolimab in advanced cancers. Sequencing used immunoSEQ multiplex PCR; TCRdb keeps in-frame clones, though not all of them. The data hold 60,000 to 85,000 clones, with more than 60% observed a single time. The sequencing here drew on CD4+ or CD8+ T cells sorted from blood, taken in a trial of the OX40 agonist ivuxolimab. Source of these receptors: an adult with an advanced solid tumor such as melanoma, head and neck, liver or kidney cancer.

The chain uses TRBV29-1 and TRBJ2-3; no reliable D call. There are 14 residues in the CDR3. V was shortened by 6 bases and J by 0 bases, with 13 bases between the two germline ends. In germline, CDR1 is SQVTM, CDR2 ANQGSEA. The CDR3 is CSVPRKTSTDTQYF. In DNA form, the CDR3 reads TGCAGCGTCCCCCGGAAGACTAGCACAGATACGCAGTATTTT.

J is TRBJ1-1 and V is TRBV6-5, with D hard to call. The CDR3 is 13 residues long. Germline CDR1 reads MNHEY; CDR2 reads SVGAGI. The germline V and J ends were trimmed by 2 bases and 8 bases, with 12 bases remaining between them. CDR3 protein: CASSYRPGEEAFF. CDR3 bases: TGTGCCAGCAGTTACCGACCTGGGGAGGAAGCTTTCTTT.